Listed here is a single T cell receptor (beta chain). The data derive from a study of PD-1 blockade in classical Hodgkin lymphoma. Some clones are missing from TCRdb's copy, which holds only in-frame ones; the method was immunoSEQ multiplex PCR. Of roughly 70,000 clones in the sample, 85% to 95% were seen once. V lost 3 bases, J lost 7 bases, and 5 bases stayed unmatched. CDR3 size: 13 residues. CDR1 GTSNPN and CDR2 SVGIG come from the germline V gene (reference sequence). The time point: newly diagnosed, previously untreated cHL patient sample. The rearrangement uses TRBV30 and TRBJ1-3; 8 bases fit TRBD1. This clonotype originated in a human donor with classical Hodgkin lymphoma. The sequencing sample was made of peripheral blood mononuclear cells (PBMCs). CDR3 in amino acids: CAWSQGARNTIYF. The CDR3 region has the DNA TGTGCCTGGAGCCAGGGGGCGCGTAACACCATATATTTT.